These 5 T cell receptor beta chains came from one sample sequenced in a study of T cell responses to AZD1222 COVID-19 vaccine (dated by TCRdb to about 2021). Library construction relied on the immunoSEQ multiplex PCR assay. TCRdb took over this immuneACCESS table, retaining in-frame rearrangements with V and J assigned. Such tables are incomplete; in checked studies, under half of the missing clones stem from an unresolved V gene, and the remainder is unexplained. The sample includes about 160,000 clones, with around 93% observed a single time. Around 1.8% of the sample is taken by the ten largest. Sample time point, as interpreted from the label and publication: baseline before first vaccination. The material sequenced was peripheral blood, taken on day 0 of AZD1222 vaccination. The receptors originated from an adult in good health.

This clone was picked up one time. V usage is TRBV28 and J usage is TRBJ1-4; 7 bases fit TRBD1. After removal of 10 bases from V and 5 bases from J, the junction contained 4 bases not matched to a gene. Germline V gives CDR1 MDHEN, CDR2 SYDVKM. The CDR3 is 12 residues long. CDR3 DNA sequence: TGTGCCACCCGGGGACAGAATGAAAAACTGTTTTTT. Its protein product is CATRGQNEKLFF.

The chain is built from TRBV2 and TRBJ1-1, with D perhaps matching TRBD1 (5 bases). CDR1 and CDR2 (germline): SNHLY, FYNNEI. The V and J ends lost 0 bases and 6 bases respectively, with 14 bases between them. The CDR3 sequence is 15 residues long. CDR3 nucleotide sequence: TGTGCCAGCAGTGAAGCATCCGGACGGGGGGCTGAAGCTTTCTTT. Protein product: CASSEASGRGAEAFF. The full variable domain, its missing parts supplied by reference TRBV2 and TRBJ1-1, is EPEVTQTPSHQVTQMGQEVILRCVPISNHLYFYWYRQILGQKVEFLVSFYNNEISEKSEIFDDQFSVERPDGSNFTLKIRSTKLEDSAMYFCASSEASGRGAEAFFGQGTRLTVV.

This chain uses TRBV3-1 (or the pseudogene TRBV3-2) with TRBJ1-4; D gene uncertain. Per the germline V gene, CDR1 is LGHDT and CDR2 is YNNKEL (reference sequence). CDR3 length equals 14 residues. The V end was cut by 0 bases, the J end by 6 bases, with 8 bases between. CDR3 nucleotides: TGTGCCAGCAGCCAAGACCCCCGGGATGAAAAACTGTTTTTT. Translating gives CASSQDPRDEKLFF.

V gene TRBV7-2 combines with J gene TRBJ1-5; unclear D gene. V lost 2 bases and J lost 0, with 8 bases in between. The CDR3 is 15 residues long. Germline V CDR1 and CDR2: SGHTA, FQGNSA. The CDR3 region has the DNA TGTGCCAGCAGCTTAATACACAATAGCAATCAGCCCCAGCATTTT. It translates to CASSLIHNSNQPQHF.

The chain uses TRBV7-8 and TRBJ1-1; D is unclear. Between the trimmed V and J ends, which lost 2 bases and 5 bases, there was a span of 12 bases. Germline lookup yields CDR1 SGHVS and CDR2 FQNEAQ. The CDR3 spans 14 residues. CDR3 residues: CASSLNLGSTEAFF. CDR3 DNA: TGTGCCAGCAGCTTAAATCTGGGGTCGACTGAAGCTTTCTTT.